Sequencing of this T cell receptor beta chain was carried out in a study of preoperative IRX-2 immunotherapy in early breast cancer. Sequencing was performed with immunoSEQ multiplex PCR; in TCRdb, only in-frame clones are kept and a portion is missing. The sample shows approximately 11,000 clones, approximately 79% of them seen only once. Treatment specified: preoperative locoregional IRX-2 cytokine immunotherapy. Samples came from a phase Ib trial of preoperative locoregional IRX-2 cytokine immunotherapy. The source was lymph node tissue, collected before IRX-2 immunotherapy. The source of this sequence is a human donor with breast cancer.

CDR3 region: CASSLRLQGGVYGYTF. In nucleotides, the CDR3 is TGTGCCAGCAGCTTACGCTTACAGGGAGGGGTCTATGGCTACACCTTC. The V gene is TRBV7-1, the J gene TRBJ1-2, with a possible D match to TRBD1 (6 bases). TRBV7-1 is identified as an open reading frame with a role that is uncertain. There are 16 residues in the CDR3. V was cut by 4 bases and J by 4 bases, with 19 bases left in between.